This TCR beta chain is drawn from a study of blood T cell repertoires in COVID-19. The assay was immunoSEQ multiplex PCR, and TCRdb's table has in-frame clones only and misses some. Found here are 180,000 or so clones, around 85% of them singletons; the top ten hold 6.2%. The V and J ends lost 1 base and 8 bases respectively, with 14 bases between them. Germline CDR1 is SEHNR and CDR2 is FQNEAQ (reference sequence). The CDR3 totals 15 residues. Adults between about 18 and 95 years of age took part from fewer than 30 US areas. Recovered status in Cohort 3 required two negative PCRs, clearance, or symptom resolution.

This clonotype was sampled from a man between 35 and 55 years old who had recovered from COVID-19. The chain employs TRBV7-9 and TRBJ1-4; D might be TRBD1 (6 bases). Sequences were obtained from PBMCs or T cells enriched from blood (not recorded which). This CDR3 reads CASSLDTGWEEKLFF. DNA of the CDR3: TGTGCCAGCAGCTTAGATACAGGGTGGGAGGAAAAACTGTTTTTT.